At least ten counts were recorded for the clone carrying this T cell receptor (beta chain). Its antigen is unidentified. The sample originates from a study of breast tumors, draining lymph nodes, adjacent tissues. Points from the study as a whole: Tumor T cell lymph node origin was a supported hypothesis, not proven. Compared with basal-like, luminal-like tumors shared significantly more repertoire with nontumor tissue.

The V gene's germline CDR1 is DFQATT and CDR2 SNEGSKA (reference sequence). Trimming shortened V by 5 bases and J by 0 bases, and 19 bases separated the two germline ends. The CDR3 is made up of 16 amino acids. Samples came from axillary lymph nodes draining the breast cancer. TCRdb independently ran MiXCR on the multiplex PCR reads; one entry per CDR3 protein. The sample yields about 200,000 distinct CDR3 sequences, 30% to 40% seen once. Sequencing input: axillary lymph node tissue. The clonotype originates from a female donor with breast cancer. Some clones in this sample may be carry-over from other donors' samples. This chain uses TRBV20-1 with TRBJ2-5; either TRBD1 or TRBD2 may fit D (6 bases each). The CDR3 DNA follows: TGCAGTGCTGGAGGGGGAATAGCGGAGTACCAAGAGACCCAGTACTTC. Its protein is CSAGGGIAEYQETQYF.